This T cell receptor (beta chain) is drawn from a study of blood T cell repertoires in COVID-19. Repertoires were generated with immunoSEQ multiplex PCR, while TCRdb's copy carries only in-frame clones and drops some. The data hold 220,000 or so clones, with approximately 82% observed a single time. The CDR3 consists of 16 residues. The J segment lost 2 bases and the V segment lost 2 bases, leaving 8 bases of the junction unmatched. Germline V gene lookup returns CDR1 SQVTM and CDR2 ANQGSEA. The clonotype was recovered from a woman older than 75 with acute or convalescent COVID-19. Sequenced material: peripheral blood. This chain connects TRBV29-1 to TRBJ2-3, with 9 bases that match TRBD2. The CDR3 reads CSVEKTTSGPTDTQYF. CDR3 DNA sequence: TGCAGCGTTGAAAAAACGACTAGCGGCCCCACAGATACGCAGTATTTT.